These T cell receptor beta chains were read from a single sample in a study of cytomegalovirus exposure and HLA in healthy donors. Some clones are missing from TCRdb's copy, which holds only in-frame ones; the method was immunoSEQ multiplex PCR. The sample has 180,000 or so clones; more than 75% are singletons. The material sequenced was PBMCs. The receptors come from a man aged 25 to 40 in good health and CMV-seropositive. Each CDR3 is given with its conserved first and last residue. Each record gives: D gene, clone size, J gene, V gene, CDR3 protein, CDR3 DNA. A D gene is named only where the DNA matches it firmly. For some rows the clone size is stated as once, few or many, or as a class when expanded; others skip it.

NA NA TRBJ2-1 TRBV28 CASSFEGGGPFEQFF TGTGCCAGCAGTTTCGAGGGGGGAGGGCCGTTTGAGCAGTTCTTC
TRBD2 once TRBJ2-5 TRBV2 CASSGGLAGDPWYF TGTGCCAGCAGTGGAGGGCTAGCGGGGGACCCATGGTACTTC
NA NA TRBJ2-7 TRBV11-1 CASSLVGYEQYF TGTGCCAGCAGCTTAGTAGGGTACGAGCAGTACTTC
NA NA TRBJ2-5 TRBV5-6 CASRYQGLQETQYF TGTGCCAGCAGATATCAGGGGCTCCAAGAGACCCAGTACTTC
TRBD1 NA TRBJ2-7 TRBV18 CASSPSGGLGEQYF TGTGCCAGCTCACCTTCAGGGGGTCTCGGCGAGCAGTACTTC
TRBD1 NA TRBJ2-7 TRBV28 CASSDLTGYQSYEQYF TGTGCCAGCAGTGACCTGACAGGGTATCAATCCTACGAGCAGTACTTC
TRBD1 NA TRBJ2-7 TRBV29-1 CSVGQDPNHYEQYF TGCAGCGTAGGACAGGACCCAAATCACTACGAGCAGTACTTC
TRBD1 few TRBJ1-2 TRBV15 CATSRRAQGSGYTF TGTGCCACCAGCAGACGAGCACAGGGGAGCGGCTACACCTTC
TRBD1 once TRBJ1-1 TRBV6-5 CASTDRVGTEAFF TGTGCCAGCACCGACAGGGTGGGCACTGAAGCTTTCTTT
NA NA TRBJ2-7 TRBV27 CASSQGLYEQYF TGTGCCAGCAGCCAGGGCCTCTACGAGCAGTACTTC
TRBD2 NA TRBJ2-1 TRBV5-1 CASSSIRGVGSYNEQFF TGCGCCAGCAGCTCGATACGGGGGGTTGGCTCCTACAATGAGCAGTTCTTC
NA NA TRBJ1-2 TRBV28 CASSLAAGKGYTF TGTGCCAGCAGTTTAGCGGCAGGGAAAGGCTACACCTTC
NA NA TRBJ2-7 TRBV29-1 CSVAQGVGEQYF TGCAGCGTTGCACAGGGTGTGGGCGAGCAGTACTTC
NA NA TRBJ1-2 TRBV2 CASSDAGANYGYTF TGTGCCAGCAGTGACGCAGGGGCGAACTATGGCTACACCTTC
TRBD1 NA TRBJ1-4 TRBV7-9 CASSPDRVNEKLFF TGTGCCAGCAGCCCTGACAGGGTGAATGAAAAACTGTTTTTT
NA NA TRBJ1-5 TRBV7-2 CASSPKGDQPQHF TGTGCCAGCAGCCCCAAAGGAGATCAGCCCCAGCATTTT
TRBD2 few TRBJ2-7 TRBV30 CAWSVTSGGPLGEQYF TGTGCCTGGAGTGTCACGAGCGGGGGGCCTCTGGGCGAGCAGTACTTC
NA NA TRBJ2-1 TRBV6-1 CASSATRYNEQFF TGTGCCAGCAGTGCGACGCGTTACAATGAGCAGTTCTTC
TRBD2 NA TRBJ2-5 TRBV7-3 CASSLSLAGGQETQYF TGTGCCAGCAGCTTAAGCCTAGCGGGGGGTCAAGAGACCCAGTACTTC
NA NA TRBJ2-7 TRBV27 CASSPGRHYEQYF TGTGCCAGCAGTCCGGGGAGGCACTACGAGCAGTACTTC
TRBD1 once TRBJ1-1 TRBV11-1 CASSTTDRAPEAFF TGTGCCAGCAGCACCACGGACAGGGCGCCCGAAGCTTTCTTT
NA once TRBJ1-5 TRBV7-9 CAVGGVHSNQPQHF TGTGCCGTTGGCGGTGTTCATAGCAATCAGCCCCAGCATTTT
TRBD2 NA TRBJ2-7 TRBV2 CASLGLAGVGEQYF TGTGCCAGCCTCGGACTAGCGGGAGTGGGGGAGCAGTACTTC
NA NA TRBJ1-6 TRBV7-6 CASSLGVVGSPLHF TGTGCCAGCAGCTTAGGGGTAGTGGGTTCACCCCTCCACTTT
TRBD1 NA TRBJ1-5 TRBV7-2 CASSLTGVRQPQHF TGTGCCAGCAGCTTGACAGGGGTTCGCCAGCCCCAGCATTTT
TRBD1 NA TRBJ1-5 TRBV6-5 CASRSTGERNQPQHF TGTGCCAGCAGGTCGACAGGGGAACGCAATCAGCCCCAGCATTTT
NA NA TRBJ1-5 TRBV19 CASSIRGHNQPQHF TGTGCCAGTAGTATACGGGGTCACAATCAGCCCCAGCATTTT
TRBD2 few TRBJ2-1 TRBV12-5 CASGLVVSGAYNEQFF TGTGCTAGTGGTTTGGTAGTCAGCGGGGCTTACAATGAGCAGTTCTTC
NA NA TRBJ2-2 TRBV4-1 CASSPLNTGELFF TGCGCCAGCAGCCCGCTTAACACCGGGGAGCTGTTTTTT
NA NA TRBJ1-1 TRBV11-3 CASSLGQGSAFF TGTGCCAGCAGCTTAGGGCAGGGTAGCGCTTTCTTT
TRBD2 once TRBJ2-3 TRBV5-4 CASSPTSTSGSPDTQYF TGTGCCAGCAGCCCTACTTCAACTAGCGGGAGCCCAGATACGCAGTATTTT
NA NA TRBJ1-2 TRBV9 CASSVVGPGGYTF TGTGCCAGCAGCGTAGTAGGCCCTGGGGGCTACACCTTC
NA NA TRBJ1-5 TRBV11-2 CASSPSSLQPQHF TGTGCCAGCAGCCCCTCGTCGCTTCAGCCCCAGCATTTT
NA once TRBJ2-7 TRBV5-6 CASIKMTEPYEQYF TGTGCCAGCATCAAGATGACAGAACCCTACGAGCAGTACTTC
NA NA TRBJ1-1 TRBV7-6 CASSLLGEVAFF TGTGCCAGCAGCTTACTTGGGGAGGTTGCTTTCTTT
NA NA TRBJ1-4 TRBV30 CAWTASTLINEKLFF TGTGCCTGGACGGCCTCGACACTCATCAATGAAAAACTGTTTTTT
NA NA TRBJ1-5 TRBV7-6 CASSLGDISNQPQHF TGTGCCAGCAGCTTAGGGGACATTAGCAATCAGCCCCAGCATTTT
NA NA TRBJ2-1 TRBV21-1 CASSKGEARYNEQFF TGTGCCAGCAGCAAAGGTGAGGCCAGGTACAATGAGCAGTTCTTC
NA large TRBJ2-7 TRBV14 CASSPANYEQYF TGTGCCAGCAGCCCGGCTAACTACGAGCAGTACTTC
NA NA TRBJ2-7 TRBV23-1 CASGNHSREQYF TGCGCCAGCGGTAACCACTCAAGGGAGCAGTACTTC
TRBD1 NA TRBJ2-7 TRBV5-6 CASSFLRQGSYEQYF TGTGCCAGCAGCTTCCTACGACAGGGATCCTACGAGCAGTACTTC
NA NA TRBJ2-3 TRBV6-4 CASSDLGGPIDTQYF TGTGCCAGCAGTGACCTAGGAGGGCCTATAGATACGCAGTATTTT
NA NA TRBJ2-7 TRBV6-6 CASSFRSPYEQYF TGTGCCAGCAGTTTCCGCAGCCCCTACGAGCAGTACTTC
TRBD1 NA TRBJ1-4 TRBV4-1 CASSQDRDRGNEKLFF TGCGCCAGCAGCCAAGATAGGGACAGGGGGAATGAAAAACTGTTTTTT
NA NA TRBJ2-7 TRBV4-1 CASSQDLLRAGAYEQYF TGCGCCAGCAGCCAAGATCTATTGAGGGCTGGAGCCTACGAGCAGTACTTC
TRBD2 NA TRBJ2-7 TRBV23-1 CASGGSGSSPYEQYF TGCGCCAGCGGGGGTAGCGGGTCCTCTCCCTACGAGCAGTACTTC
NA NA TRBJ1-1 TRBV7-2 CASSFGPDGAFF TGTGCCAGCAGCTTCGGACCCGACGGGGCTTTCTTT
TRBD1 NA TRBJ1-2 TRBV4-3 CASSPLTGLANYGYTF TGCGCCAGCAGCCCTTTGACAGGGCTAGCTAACTATGGCTACACCTTC
NA NA TRBJ2-2 TRBV14 CASHEPLNTGELFF TGTGCCAGCCATGAGCCCCTGAACACCGGGGAGCTGTTTTTT
NA NA TRBJ1-1 TRBV29-1 CSVDSGTEAFF TGCAGCGTTGATTCCGGTACTGAAGCTTTCTTT
NA once TRBJ2-5 TRBV14 CASSQTQGWETQYF TGTGCCAGCAGCCAGACACAGGGTTGGGAGACCCAGTACTTC
NA NA TRBJ2-1 TRBV28 CASTGRGSDNEQFF TGTGCCAGCACGGGGCGGGGATCGGACAATGAGCAGTTCTTC
TRBD1 NA TRBJ1-4 TRBV19 CASIRTGTLPGRYEKLFF TGTGCCAGTATCCGGACAGGGACCTTACCTGGGAGGTATGAAAAACTGTTTTTT
TRBD2 NA TRBJ2-1 TRBV27 CASSGTSGRYNEQFF TGTGCCAGCAGTGGGACTAGCGGGAGGTACAATGAGCAGTTCTTC
TRBD2 once TRBJ2-7 TRBV5-1 CASSFGLAGVGEQYF TGCGCCAGCAGCTTCGGGCTAGCGGGAGTGGGCGAGCAGTACTTC
NA few TRBJ1-3 TRBV5-1 CASSLEGSGNTIYF TGCGCCAGCAGCTTGGAAGGCTCTGGAAACACCATATATTTT
TRBD1 NA TRBJ2-3 TRBV5-1 CASSLDGQGFKDTQYF TGCGCCAGCAGCTTGGATGGACAGGGTTTTAAAGATACGCAGTATTTT